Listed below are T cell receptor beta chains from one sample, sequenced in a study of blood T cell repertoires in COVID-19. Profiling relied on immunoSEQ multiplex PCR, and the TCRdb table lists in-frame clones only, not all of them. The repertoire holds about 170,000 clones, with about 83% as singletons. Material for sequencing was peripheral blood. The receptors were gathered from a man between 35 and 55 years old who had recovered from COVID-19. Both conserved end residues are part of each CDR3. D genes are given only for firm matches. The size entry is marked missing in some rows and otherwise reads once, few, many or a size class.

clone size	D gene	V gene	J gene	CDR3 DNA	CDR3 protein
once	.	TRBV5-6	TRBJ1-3	TGTGCCAGCAGCTTCGGGAGTTCTGGAAACACCATATATTTT	CASSFGSSGNTIYF
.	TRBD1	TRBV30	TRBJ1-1	TGTGCCTGGAGAATAGGGACAGGGACCACGAACACTGAAGCTTTCTTT	CAWRIGTGTTNTEAFF
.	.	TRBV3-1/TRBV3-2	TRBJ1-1	TGTGCCAGCAGCCATTCGTTCGGACGGGAAATTGAAGCTTTCTTT	CASSHSFGREIEAFF
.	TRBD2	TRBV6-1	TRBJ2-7	TGTGCCAGCAGTGAGTCGGGAGGGAGCTCCTACGAGCAGTACTTC	CASSESGGSSYEQYF
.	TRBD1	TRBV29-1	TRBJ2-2	TGCAGCGTTATTCCTCGGGACAGGGGGAACACCGGGGAGCTGTTTTTT	CSVIPRDRGNTGELFF
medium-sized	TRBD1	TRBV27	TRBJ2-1	TGTGCCAGCAGCACAGGGGCCATCGAATCATACAATGAGCAGTTCTTC	CASSTGAIESYNEQFF
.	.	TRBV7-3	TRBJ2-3	TGTGCCAGCAGCTTAAGTCCAGGGGCAGATACGCAGTATTTT	CASSLSPGADTQYF
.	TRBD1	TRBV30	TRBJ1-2	TGTGCCTGGAGAGGACAGGGTGAGGGCTACACCTTC	CAWRGQGEGYTF
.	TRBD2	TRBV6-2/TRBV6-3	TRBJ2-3	TGTGCCAGCAGTTTTAGCGGGAGCACAGATACGCAGTATTTT	CASSFSGSTDTQYF
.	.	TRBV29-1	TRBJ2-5	TGCAGCGTTGTTGGTAGCTCGGGAGAGACCCAGTACTTC	CSVVGSSGETQYF
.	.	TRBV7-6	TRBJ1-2	TGTGCCAGCAGCTTATTTTGGCCCGGTTTTTCGGGCAGGGGTGTGAGTGGCTACACCTTC	CASSLFWPGFSGRGVSGYTF
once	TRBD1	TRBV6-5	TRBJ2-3	TGTGCCAGCAGTCGGACAGGGAATACGCAGTATTTT	CASSRTGNTQYF
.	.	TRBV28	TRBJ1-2	TGTGCCAGCAGTTTGTCCCGGTATGGCTACACCTTC	CASSLSRYGYTF
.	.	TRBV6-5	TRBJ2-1	TGTGCCAGCAGTCCTACTCAGACACGTTACAATGAGCAGTTCTTC	CASSPTQTRYNEQFF
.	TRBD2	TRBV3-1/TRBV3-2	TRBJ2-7	TGTGCCAGCAGCCGACCCGGCGGGGGCTCCTACGAGCAGTACTTC	CASSRPGGGSYEQYF
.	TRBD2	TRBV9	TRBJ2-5	TGTGCCAGCAGCGTAGGTGGGACTAGCGGGGTTGAGACCCAGTACTTC	CASSVGGTSGVETQYF
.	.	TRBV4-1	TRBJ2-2	TGCGCCAGCAAGCAAGAGGGGGGGCCGAACACCGGGGAGCTGTTTTTT	CASKQEGGPNTGELFF
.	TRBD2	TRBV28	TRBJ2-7	TGTGCCAGCATCTCGGGAGGCCGCCGGGAGCAGTACTTC	CASISGGRREQYF
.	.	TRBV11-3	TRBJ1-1	TGTGCCAGCAGCTTAGGGGCGGGGCCACCGGACACTGAAGCTTTCTTT	CASSLGAGPPDTEAFF
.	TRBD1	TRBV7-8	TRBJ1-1	TGTGCCAGCAGCCCCTACATCGGACAGGGGGCCCTGCCTAGCGGGTTTTTGGACACTGAAGCTTTCTTT	CASSPYIGQGALPSGFLDTEAFF
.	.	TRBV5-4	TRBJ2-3	TGTGCCAGCAGCTTCGCAGGGGAGCGAAGGCAGTATTTT	CASSFAGERRQYF
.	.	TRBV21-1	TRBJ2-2	TGTGCCAGCAGCAAACATTACGGGATAGCGGGAGCCGGGGAGCTGTTTTTT	CASSKHYGIAGAGELFF
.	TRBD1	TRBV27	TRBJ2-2	TGTGCCAGCAGGTGGGACAGCAACACCGGGGAGCTGTTTTTT	CASRWDSNTGELFF
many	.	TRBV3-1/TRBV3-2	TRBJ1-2	TGTGCCAGCAGCCAAGACTCACTGCTCTCGACTTCCGTCTACACCTTC	CASSQDSLLSTSVYTF
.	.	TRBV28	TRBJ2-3	TGTGCCAGCCGAACACCAGATACGCAGTATTTT	CASRTPDTQYF
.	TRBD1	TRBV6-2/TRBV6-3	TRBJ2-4	TGTGCCAGCAGTTACTCGTTACAGGGGAAAAACATTCAGTACTTC	CASSYSLQGKNIQYF
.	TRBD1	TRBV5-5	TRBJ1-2	TGTGCCAGCAGCTTGGCCGGGACAGGGGTGTACTATGGCTACACCTTC	CASSLAGTGVYYGYTF
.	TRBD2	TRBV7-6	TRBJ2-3	TGTGCCAGCGCCCCATGGAGCGGGAGGACAGATACGCAGTATTTT	CASAPWSGRTDTQYF
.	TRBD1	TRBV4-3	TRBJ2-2	TGCGCCAGCAGCCAAGAGGCGGACAGGGAAACCGGGGAGCTGTTTTTT	CASSQEADRETGELFF
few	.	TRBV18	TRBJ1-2	TGTGCCAGCTCACCACCGAGGACAGCTAACTATGGCTACACCTTC	CASSPPRTANYGYTF
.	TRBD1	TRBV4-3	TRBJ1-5	TGCGCCAGCAGCCAAGATAGGACAGGGGGAAATCAGCCCCAGCATTTT	CASSQDRTGGNQPQHF
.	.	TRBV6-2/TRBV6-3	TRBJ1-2	TGTGCCAGCAGTTACTCGCGGCAGAGTGGCTACACCTTC	CASSYSRQSGYTF
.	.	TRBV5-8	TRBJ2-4	TGTGCCAGCAGCTTTGCCAGGGCCGACAAAAACATTCAGTACTTC	CASSFARADKNIQYF